The present T cell receptor beta chain was sequenced within a study of blood T cell repertoires in COVID-19. The CDR3 spans 12 residues. The ends were cut back, 5 bases at V and 8 bases at J, with 11 bases in the middle. The V gene's germline CDR1 is SGHDT and CDR2 YYEEEE. Repertoires were generated with immunoSEQ multiplex PCR, while TCRdb's copy carries only in-frame clones and drops some. The sample holds fewer than 350,000 clones, 70% to 90% seen once. Material: PBMCs or T cells enriched from blood (not recorded which). The TCR sequence derives from a woman in her forties who had recovered from COVID-19. The chain employs TRBV5-6 and TRBJ2-1; a weak D match, TRBD1 (5 bases). The CDR3: CASRWGSDEQFF. The CDR3 coding sequence is TGTGCCAGCAGGTGGGGCTCAGATGAGCAGTTCTTC.